This TCR beta chain was recorded in a study of blood T cell repertoires in COVID-19. V lost 0 bases to trimming and J lost 1 base; unmatched junction nucleotides: 3. This CDR3 region has 16 residues. Germline values: CDR1 SGHTS, CDR2 YDEGEE. The authors' processing: From reference gene primer amplification, estimates of nucleated cell counts were derived. Clones were sequenced by immunoSEQ multiplex PCR, and TCRdb holds only the in-frame ones, with some missing. V, J and clone size were drawn from that table, and D and trimming were deduced from the DNA. The table records more than 150,000 clones, approximately 87% of them present only once.

The sequence was collected from a man in his 70s with active or convalescent COVID-19. Material for sequencing was peripheral blood. The V gene is TRBV5-8, the J gene TRBJ1-1; 10 bases match TRBD1. CDR3 in DNA: TGTGCCAGCAGCTTGGGACAGGGGGCTCCGAACACTGAAGCTTTCTTT. Its protein is CASSLGQGAPNTEAFF.